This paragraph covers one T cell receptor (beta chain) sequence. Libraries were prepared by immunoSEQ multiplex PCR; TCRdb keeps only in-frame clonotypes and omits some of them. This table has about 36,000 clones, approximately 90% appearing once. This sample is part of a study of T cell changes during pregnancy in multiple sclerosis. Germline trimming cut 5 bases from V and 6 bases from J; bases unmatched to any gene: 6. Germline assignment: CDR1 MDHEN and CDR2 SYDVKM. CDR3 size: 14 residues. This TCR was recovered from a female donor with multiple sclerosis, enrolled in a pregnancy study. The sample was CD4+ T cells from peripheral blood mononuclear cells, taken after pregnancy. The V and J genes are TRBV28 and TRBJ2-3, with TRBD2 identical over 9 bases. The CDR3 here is CASSTTREGDTQYF. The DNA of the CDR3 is TGTGCCAGCAGTACCACGCGGGAGGGGGATACGCAGTATTTT.